A selection of T cell receptor beta chains follows, all from one sample in a study of T-cell reconstitution after alpha-beta-depleted transplantation in children. TCRdb redid the calling of the PCR reads with MiXCR, one entry per CDR3 protein. The table lists hundreds of thousands of distinct CDR3 sequences, roughly 12% of them singletons. This specimen consisted of peripheral blood, obtained 180 days after TCRalphabeta/CD19-depleted stem cell transplant. All receptors come from a male patient aged 2 to 9 who had a stem cell transplant for chronic granulomatous disease, so the T cells may come from the graft donor. Each CDR3 is given with its conserved first and last residue. A D gene is named only where the DNA matches it firmly. Size values are once, few and many counts, or a class for expanded clones, and some rows have none.

TRBV4-3	NA	17	many	TRBJ1-1	CASSQAPHRGSNTEAFF	TGCGCCAGCAGCCAAGCTCCCCACCGGGGATCGAACACTGAAGCTTTCTTT
TRBV6-5	NA	16	many	TRBJ1-1	CASSYVKVPKDAEAFF	TGTGCCAGCAGTTACGTCAAGGTCCCTAAGGATGCTGAAGCTTTCTTT
TRBV24-1	TRBD2	15	few	TRBJ2-1	CATSDSSGGTNEQFF	TGTGCCACCAGTGACTCTAGCGGGGGAACCAATGAGCAGTTCTTC
TRBV30	TRBD2	16	few	TRBJ2-3	CAWSVLAGGPKDTQYF	TGTGCCTGGAGTGTACTGGCGGGAGGGCCCAAAGATACGCAGTATTTT
TRBV6-1	NA	14	many	TRBJ1-5	CASSLRTAYQPQHF	TGTGCCAGCAGTCTCCGGACAGCCTATCAGCCCCAGCATTTT
TRBV3-1	TRBD2	17	NA	TRBJ2-3	CASSRRTSGSNADTQYF	TGTGCCAGCAGCCGCCGGACTAGCGGGAGCAATGCAGATACGCAGTATTTT
TRBV20-1	NA	15	many	TRBJ2-1	CSAVELLESYNEQFF	TGCAGTGCGGTCGAGTTGTTGGAATCATACAATGAGCAGTTCTTC
TRBV4-2	TRBD1	14	many	TRBJ1-1	CASSLGTGATEAFF	TGTGCCAGCAGCCTCGGGACAGGGGCCACTGAAGCTTTCTTT
TRBV12-3/TRBV12-4	TRBD1	16	many	TRBJ2-7	CASSFGFQGQGAEQYF	TGTGCCAGCAGTTTTGGTTTTCAGGGACAGGGCGCCGAGCAGTACTTC
TRBV7-7	TRBD1	14	many	TRBJ2-5	CASSSSGGSETQYF	TGTGCTAGCAGCTCCTCAGGGGGTTCAGAGACCCAGTACTTC
TRBV29-1	NA	13	many	TRBJ2-3	CSATLTSTDTQYF	TGCAGCGCTACGCTGACCAGCACAGATACGCAGTATTTT
TRBV10-3	NA	15	many	TRBJ2-7	CAISDPEDYSYEQYF	TGTGCCATCAGTGACCCCGAGGACTACTCCTACGAGCAGTACTTC
TRBV7-2	NA	14	many	TRBJ2-2	CATLRRGRLGELFF	TGTGCCACCCTTCGGAGGGGGCGGCTCGGGGAGCTGTTTTTT
TRBV10-3	TRBD2	15	many	TRBJ2-1	CAITPLAGGRDEQFF	TGTGCCATCACCCCTCTAGCGGGAGGGCGGGATGAGCAGTTCTTC
TRBV5-6	TRBD1	14	NA	TRBJ2-5	CARSSGDRRETQYF	TGTGCCAGGAGCTCCGGGGACAGGAGAGAGACCCAGTACTTC
TRBV7-9	NA	14	many	TRBJ2-5	CASSPERRTAVLNF	TGTGCCAGCAGCCCAGAGCGTCGGACGGCGGTGTTAAACTTC
TRBV6-4	NA	14	many	TRBJ2-5	CASSDSIKVETQYF	TGTGCCAGCAGTGACTCGATCAAGGTGGAGACCCAGTACTTC
TRBV5-1	NA	13	many	TRBJ2-2	CASSSEGIGELFF	TGCGCCAGCAGCTCCGAAGGAATCGGGGAGCTGTTTTTT
TRBV7-9	NA	15	many	TRBJ2-7	CASSLGGRGAYEQYF	TGTGCCAGCAGCTTAGGCGGTCGGGGGGCATACGAGCAGTACTTC
TRBV12-3/TRBV12-4	TRBD2	16	many	TRBJ2-1	CASSLGGLAGYNEQFF	TGTGCCAGCAGTTTAGGCGGGCTAGCGGGATACAATGAGCAGTTCTTC
TRBV5-1	TRBD2	16	many	TRBJ2-1	CASSLTTSGGAGEQFF	TGCGCCAGCAGCTTGACGACTAGCGGGGGGGCCGGTGAGCAGTTCTTC
TRBV12-3/TRBV12-4	NA	14	NA	TRBJ2-3	CVSSLSGRTDTQYF	TGTGTCAGCAGTTTATCGGGGCGCACAGATACGCAGTATTTT
TRBV20-1	TRBD2	16	many	TRBJ2-1	CSARAVAGITYNEQFF	TGCAGTGCTAGAGCCGTAGCGGGAATAACCTACAATGAGCAGTTCTTC
TRBV19	TRBD1	15	many	TRBJ2-1	CASSTTGTGDNEQFF	TGTGCCAGTAGTACAACCGGGACAGGGGACAATGAGCAGTTCTTC
TRBV19	TRBD2	15	once	TRBJ2-1	CASSIRGTAGGEQFF	TGTGCCAGTAGTATCAGAGGTACAGCGGGGGGTGAGCAGTTCTTC
TRBV3-1	NA	14	many	TRBJ1-5	CASSQDYSNQPQHF	TGTGCCAGCAGCCAAGATTACAGCAATCAGCCCCAGCATTTT
TRBV5-4	NA	18	NA	TRBJ2-5	CASSLAGEVQGRLETQYF	TGTGCCAGCAGCTTGGCTGGAGAAGTGCAGGGGAGGTTAGAGACCCAGTACTTC
TRBV7-6	NA	14	many	TRBJ1-1	CASSRPGGDTEAFF	TGTGCCAGCAGCAGACCTGGGGGTGACACTGAAGCTTTCTTT
TRBV7-2	TRBD2	14	many	TRBJ2-1	CASRGSAGGTEQFF	TGTGCCAGCAGAGGATCAGCGGGAGGAACTGAGCAGTTCTTC
TRBV5-1	NA	14	many	TRBJ2-7	CASSQEFSGNEQYF	TGCGCCAGCAGTCAGGAGTTCTCGGGGAACGAGCAGTACTTC
TRBV5-6	NA	17	NA	TRBJ2-5	CASSLRFRRRSQETQYF	TGTGCCAGCAGCTTGCGGTTCAGGAGACGGTCCCAAGAGACCCAGTACTTC
TRBV7-3	TRBD2	15	NA	TRBJ2-1	CASSQRRLADNEQFF	TGTGCCAGCAGCCAAAGGCGACTAGCAGACAATGAGCAGTTCTTC
TRBV2	TRBD1	17	many	TRBJ2-1	CASSTTGDGPLTGEQFF	TGTGCCAGCAGTACTACAGGGGACGGCCCCTTAACGGGTGAGCAGTTCTTC
TRBV20-1	NA	12	many	TRBJ1-4	CSARQGNEKLFF	TGCAGTGCTAGACAGGGCAATGAAAAACTGTTTTTT
TRBV28	NA	15	many	TRBJ1-5	CASTRPQQGTQPQHF	TGTGCCAGCACTAGACCGCAGCAGGGGACGCAGCCCCAGCATTTT
TRBV7-9	NA	16	many	TRBJ2-1	CASSSILPPGYNEQFF	TGTGCCAGCAGCTCCATACTACCCCCGGGTTACAATGAGCAGTTCTTC
TRBV20-1	TRBD2	13	many	TRBJ2-1	CSASGTSNFEQFF	TGCAGTGCTAGTGGGACTAGTAACTTTGAGCAGTTCTTC
TRBV3-1	TRBD2	17	NA	TRBJ2-3	CASCPPLGREGPDTQYF	TGTGCCAGCTGCCCCCCTCTGGGGCGGGAGGGCCCGGATACGCAGTATTTT
TRBV19	NA	12	many	TRBJ2-2	CASAGIPGELFF	TGTGCCAGTGCAGGGATCCCCGGGGAGCTGTTTTTT
TRBV6-1	NA	15	few	TRBJ2-7	CATKTTSLTSYEQYF	TGTGCCACCAAGACCACGAGCCTGACGAGCTACGAGCAGTACTTC